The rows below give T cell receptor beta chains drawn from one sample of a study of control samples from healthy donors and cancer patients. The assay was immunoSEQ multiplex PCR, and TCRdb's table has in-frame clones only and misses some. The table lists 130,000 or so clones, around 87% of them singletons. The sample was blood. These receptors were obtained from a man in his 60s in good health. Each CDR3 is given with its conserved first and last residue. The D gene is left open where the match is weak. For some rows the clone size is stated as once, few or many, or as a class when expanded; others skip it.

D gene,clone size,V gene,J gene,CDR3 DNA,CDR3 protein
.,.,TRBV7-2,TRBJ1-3,TGTGCCAGCAGCGCGTGGCAGGGAAACACCATATATTTT,CASSAWQGNTIYF
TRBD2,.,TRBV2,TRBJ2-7,TGTGCCAGCAGGGCTACCGGGACTAGCTTTCAGCAGTACTTC,CASRATGTSFQQYF
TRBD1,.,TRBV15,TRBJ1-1,TGTGCCACCAGCAGAGGATATGCGCCAGGGGGCGAGAGGGGCACTGAAGCTTTCTTT,CATSRGYAPGGERGTEAFF
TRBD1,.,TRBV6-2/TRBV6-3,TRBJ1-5,TGTGCCAGCAGTTTCGGGACAGGGGGCTCTCAGCCCCAGCATTTT,CASSFGTGGSQPQHF
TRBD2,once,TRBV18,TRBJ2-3,TGTGCCAGCTCACCGAAACTAGCGGGGGGCGGCACAGATACGCAGTATTTT,CASSPKLAGGGTDTQYF
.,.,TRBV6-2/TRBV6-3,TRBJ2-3,TGTGCCAGCAGTTATTCGCGACAGATCCGCGGAGATACGCAGTATTTT,CASSYSRQIRGDTQYF
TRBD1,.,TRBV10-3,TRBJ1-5,TGTGCCATTACGACAGGGGAGAATCAGCCCCAGCATTTT,CAITTGENQPQHF
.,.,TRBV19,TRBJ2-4,TGTGCCAGTAGCGGACACTCCTTAGCCAAAAACATTCAGTACTTC,CASSGHSLAKNIQYF
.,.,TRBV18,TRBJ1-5,TGTGCCAGCTCAGCAGGGGAGAGTCAGCCCCAGCATTTT,CASSAGESQPQHF
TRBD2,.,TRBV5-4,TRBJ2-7,TGTGCCAGCGCGGGGGGGTATGGATACGAGCAGTACTTC,CASAGGYGYEQYF